The 23 T cell receptor beta chains below were found in one sample sequenced in a study of T cells after yellow fever vaccination. MiXCR, applied by TCRdb to the 5' RACE reads, yields one record per CDR3 protein. The sample yields 300,000 or so distinct CDR3 sequences, around 7% seen once. The sequencing here drew on PBMCs, taken about 41 days after the first yellow fever vaccination. These TCRs come from a man aged 18 to 29 who received the YFV17D yellow fever vaccine.

This clonotype was seen ten or more times. J is TRBJ2-3 and V is TRBV29-1; 10 bases line up with TRBD1. This CDR3 spans 13 amino acids. V lost 7 bases to trimming and J lost 5 bases; unmatched junction nucleotides: 6. Germline lookup yields CDR1 SQVTM and CDR2 ANQGSEA. The CDR3: CSDGTGAVDTQYF. CDR3 sequence (DNA): TGCAGCGACGGGACAGGGGCGGTAGATACGCAGTATTTT.

This clonotype appeared many times. The chain links TRBV7-2 to TRBJ1-2; 9 nucleotides match TRBD1. In germline, CDR1 is SGHTA, CDR2 FQGNSA. Trimming cost V 5 bases and J 4 bases; bases outside gene matches: 2. The CDR3 has 13 residues. DNA of the CDR3: TGTGCCAGCAGCGGACAGGGGATCTATGGCTACACCTTC. This sequence encodes CASSGQGIYGYTF.

This clonotype was recorded a few times. This chain links TRBV10-3 with TRBJ2-1; D is unclear. The CDR3 covers 12 residues. CDR1 and CDR2 from the germline V gene are ENHRY and SYGVKD. With 6 bases removed from V and 4 bases from J, the gap between germline ends came to 7 bases. CDR3 bases: TGTGCCATCAGCGCCGAGTACAATGAGCAGTTCTTC. Translating it yields CAISAEYNEQFF.

This clonotype was recorded a few times. The gene calls are TRBV5-6 and TRBJ1-1, with D unclear. Germline-derived CDR1 and CDR2 are SGHDT and YYEEEE. The CDR3 extends over 15 amino acids. Trimming pared 4 bases from V and 0 bases from J, leaving 13 bases between. This chain's CDR3 is CASSLPGSLNTEAFF. The CDR3 coding sequence is TGTGCCAGCAGCCTCCCGGGGTCGCTGAACACTGAAGCTTTCTTT.

V usage is TRBV6-1 and J usage is TRBJ1-4; tentatively, D is TRBD1 (5 bases). The CDR3 contains 17 residues. Germline CDR1 and CDR2: MNHNS and SASEGT. The ends were cut back, 6 bases at V and 0 bases at J, with 17 bases in the middle. In DNA, the CDR3 is TGTGCCAGCAGCCCCGACCCGGGAGGGGCAACTAATGAAAAACTGTTTTTT. It translates to CASSPDPGGATNEKLFF.

This clonotype appeared many times. V and J are TRBV27 and TRBJ2-3; D remains ambiguous. Trimming cost V 6 bases and J 3 bases, with 13 bases left between them. Looked up from germline, CDR1 is MNHEY and CDR2 is SMNVEV (reference sequence). This CDR3 is 14 amino acids long. CDR3 in DNA: TGTGCCAGCAGCCCTACTATAGTGACAGATACGCAGTATTTT. Amino acid sequence: CASSPTIVTDTQYF.

The rearrangement joins TRBV11-2 to TRBJ2-1, with TRBD2 as a possible D gene (5 bases). The V gene's germline CDR1 is SGHAT and CDR2 FQNNGV. V dropped 1 base and J dropped 9 bases, with 16 bases sitting between them. This CDR3 has 15 amino acids. CDR3 residues: CASSLGVTLVSEQFF. The CDR3 region has the DNA TGTGCCAGCAGCTTAGGTGTCACACTAGTTTCTGAGCAGTTCTTC.

The V gene is TRBV12-3 or TRBV12-4, the J gene TRBJ1-2; D perhaps matches TRBD1 (5 bases). The CDR3 length is 14 residues. Trimming removed 5 bases from V and 4 bases from J, with 14 bases in between. The CDR3 nucleotides are TGTGCCAGCAGTCCGGGGGAGTGGGTCTATGGCTACACCTTC. It encodes CASSPGEWVYGYTF.

The chain is built from TRBV6-1 and TRBJ2-3; D possibly uses TRBD1 or TRBD2 (5 bases each). Germline-derived CDR1 and CDR2 are MNHNS and SASEGT. There are 17 residues in the CDR3. Trimming pared 2 bases from V and 4 bases from J, leaving 19 bases between. CDR3 nucleotide sequence: TGTGCCAGCAGTGAATTTGTAGGGACGGACTCAGCAGATACGCAGTATTTT. Its protein product is CASSEFVGTDSADTQYF.

This clonotype was picked up a small number of times. This chain links TRBV4-3 with TRBJ2-7; 14 bases map to TRBD2. Germline V lookup: CDR1 LGHNA, CDR2 YSLEER. CDR3 size: 19 residues. J was trimmed by 4 bases and V by 3 bases; bases with no gene match: 14. This chain's CDR3 is CASSQETSGGASTLYEQYF. The DNA of the CDR3 is TGCGCCAGCAGCCAGGAGACTAGCGGGGGGGCCTCGACGCTTTACGAGCAGTACTTC.

The J gene is TRBJ1-5, the V gene TRBV20-1, with TRBD1 as a possible D gene (5 bases). Germline-derived CDR1 and CDR2 are DFQATT and SNEGSKA (reference sequence). This CDR3 comprises 15 residues. The germline V and J ends were trimmed by 5 bases and 0 bases, with 14 bases remaining between them. As DNA, the CDR3 is TGCAGTGCTCCCCCCGGGGGTGATAGCAATCAGCCCCAGCATTTT. This codes for CSAPPGGDSNQPQHF.

This clonotype was seen repeatedly, ten times or more. This sequence joins TRBV9 and TRBJ1-6; D remains unclear. Trimming shortened V by 0 bases and J by 11 bases, and 9 bases separated the two germline ends. Per germline, CDR1 SGDLS and CDR2 YYNGEE. The CDR3 extends over 13 amino acids. The CDR3 here is CASSVDPWAPLHF. CDR3 in DNA: TGTGCCAGCAGCGTAGACCCTTGGGCACCCCTCCACTTT.

This clonotype appeared many times. CDR3 region: CASSLDGQLQTQYF. DNA for the CDR3: TGTGCCAGCAGCTTGGACGGCCAGCTACAGACCCAGTACTTC. The chain uses TRBV5-6 and TRBJ2-5; D is uncertain. Germline V gene data show CDR1 as SGHDT and CDR2 as YYEEEE. CDR3 size: 14 residues. The germline V and J ends were trimmed by 0 bases and 6 bases, with 12 bases remaining between them.

This clonotype was observed a few times. The genes are TRBV2 and TRBJ2-3; TRBD1 is a possible D gene (6 bases). V gave up 6 bases and J gave up 2 bases, with 9 bases separating them. The CDR3 is made up of 13 amino acids. Germline CDR1 SNHLY, CDR2 FYNNEI. In DNA, the CDR3 is TGTGCCAGCAGGCAGGGGTACACAGATACGCAGTATTTT. Encoded protein: CASRQGYTDTQYF.

This clonotype was seen repeatedly, ten times or more. J is TRBJ2-2 and V is TRBV7-9; TRBD1 is a possible D gene (5 bases). This CDR3 contains 13 residues. Trimming cost V 3 bases and J 4 bases, with 6 bases left between them. The germline gives CDR1 SEHNR, CDR2 FQNEAQ (reference sequence). Here the CDR3 reads CASSLGPTGELFF. CDR3 coding DNA: TGTGCCAGCAGCTTGGGGCCCACCGGGGAGCTGTTTTTT.

This clonotype showed up just a few times. The rearrangement uses TRBV19 and TRBJ2-5, with D perhaps TRBD2 (5 bases). V was clipped by 4 bases and J by 2 bases, with 14 bases between them. CDR1 and CDR2 from the germline V gene are LNHDA and SQIVND (reference sequence). This CDR3 has 15 residues. The DNA for the CDR3 is TGTGCCAGTAGTAAGAGGGTGGCCCTTCAAGAGACCCAGTACTTC. It codes for CASSKRVALQETQYF.

This clonotype was observed a handful of times. The chain uses TRBV10-3 and TRBJ2-1; 14 positions match TRBD2. CDR1 is ENHRY and CDR2 is SYGVKD in the germline V gene. The J segment lost 0 bases and the V segment lost 8 bases, leaving 9 bases of the junction unmatched. The CDR3 contains 18 residues. CDR3 residues: CAILQTSGGGSSYNEQFF. CDR3 bases: TGTGCCATCCTTCAGACTAGCGGGGGGGGGAGCTCCTACAATGAGCAGTTCTTC.

This clonotype was observed at least ten times. The gene calls are TRBV5-1 and TRBJ2-5; D gene ambiguous. CDR3 length equals 16 residues. Trimming removed 1 base at V and 2 bases at J, with 15 bases between. CDR1 is SGHRS, CDR2 YFSETQ, per germline. The CDR3 region is CASSLSQPQTQETQYF. The DNA for the CDR3 is TGCGCCAGCAGCTTGTCGCAGCCTCAAACTCAAGAGACCCAGTACTTC.

This clonotype turned up a few times. This sequence joins TRBV4-3 and TRBJ2-2; possibly TRBD1 for D (5 bases). The CDR3 loop spans 15 amino acids. Germline V lookup: CDR1 LGHNA, CDR2 YSLEER. The V end lost 1 base, the J end lost 5 bases, and 11 bases lay between the germline ends. CDR3 DNA sequence: TGCGCCAGCAGCCAAGCCCCAGGGTATACCGGGGAGCTGTTTTTT. It codes for CASSQAPGYTGELFF.

In this sample, this clonotype turned up a few times. V is TRBV5-1 and J is TRBJ2-2, with unresolved D. V was trimmed by 4 bases and J by 6 bases, leaving 10 bases between them. The CDR3 runs 13 residues. CDR1 is SGHRS, CDR2 YFSETQ, per germline. The CDR3 sequence is CASSVEGSGELFF. The CDR3 DNA reads as TGCGCCAGCAGCGTGGAAGGGTCCGGGGAGCTGTTTTTT.

This clonotype was detected only a few times. The chain joins TRBV11-2 to TRBJ2-3; perhaps D is TRBD1 or TRBD2 (5 bases each). Germline V gene sequence: CDR1 SGHAT, CDR2 FQNNGV. V shed 4 bases and J shed 3 bases, with 14 bases lying between them. The CDR3 is 15 amino acids. The CDR3 region has the DNA TGTGCCAGCAGCTCTCAGGGAGCCTCGACAGATACGCAGTATTTT. Translation gives CASSSQGASTDTQYF. Using reference TRBV11-2 and TRBJ2-3 for the parts outside the CDR3, the full variable domain is EAGVAQSPRYKIIEKRQSVAFWCNPISGHATLYWYQQILGQGPKLLIQFQNNGVVDDSQLPKDRFSAERLKGVDSTLKIQPAKLEDSAVYLCASSSQGASTDTQYFGPGTRLTVL.

This clonotype has only a few counts. The J gene is TRBJ2-3, the V gene TRBV5-1; unclear D gene. Germline V gene data show CDR1 as SGHRS and CDR2 as YFSETQ. V was clipped by 4 bases and J by 4 bases, with 16 bases between them. The CDR3 length is 15 residues. The CDR3 nucleotides are TGCGCCAGCAGCCCCAGCGTTGACGGCGCAGATACGCAGTATTTT. This translates into CASSPSVDGADTQYF.

This clonotype showed up just a few times. The rearrangement joins TRBV4-3 to TRBJ1-6; weak D call: TRBD1 (6 bases). The CDR3 is made up of 16 amino acids. V was pared by 4 bases and J by 10 bases, with 20 bases between. The germline V gene encodes CDR1 LGHNA and CDR2 YSLEER. CDR3 loop: CASSPHPPAGDSPLHF. The CDR3 DNA is TGCGCCAGCAGCCCACACCCCCCGGCAGGGGACTCACCCCTCCACTTT.